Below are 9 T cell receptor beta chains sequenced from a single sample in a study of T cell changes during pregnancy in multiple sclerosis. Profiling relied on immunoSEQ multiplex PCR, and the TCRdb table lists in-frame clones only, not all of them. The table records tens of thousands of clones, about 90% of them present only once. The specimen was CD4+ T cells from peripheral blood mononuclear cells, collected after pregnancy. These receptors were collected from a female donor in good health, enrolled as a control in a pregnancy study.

CDR3 DNA sequence: TGTGCTACCCGGGGACAGTTGAATGAAAAACTGTTTTTT. Amino acid sequence: CATRGQLNEKLFF. The J gene is TRBJ1-4, the V gene TRBV7-9; 7 bases are a match to TRBD1. Germline V gene lookup returns CDR1 SEHNR and CDR2 FQNEAQ (reference sequence). The CDR3 contains 13 residues.

The CDR3 spells CASSTNRGQYEQYF. The CDR3 nucleotides are TGTGCCAGTAGTACAAACAGGGGACAATACGAGCAGTACTTC. The gene calls are TRBV19 and TRBJ2-7; 7 nucleotides line up with TRBD1. The CDR3 extends over 14 amino acids. The V gene's germline CDR1 is LNHDA and CDR2 SQIVND (reference sequence). Trimming took 4 bases from V and 4 from J; bases not matched to a gene: 7.

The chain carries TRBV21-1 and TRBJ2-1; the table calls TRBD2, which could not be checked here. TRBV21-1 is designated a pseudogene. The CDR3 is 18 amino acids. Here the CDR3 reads CASNKGLAGEASYNEQFF. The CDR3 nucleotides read TGTGCCAGCAATAAAGGACTAGCGGGAGAGGCCTCCTACAATGAGCAGTTCTTC.

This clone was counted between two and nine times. In DNA form, the CDR3 reads TGTGCCAGCAGCCAAGAGGGTGGGAACTCCTACAATGAGCAGTTCTTC. This codes for CASSQEGGNSYNEQFF. The gene calls are TRBV5-8 and TRBJ2-1; D is possibly TRBD2 (5 bases). Germline V gene sequence: CDR1 SGHTS, CDR2 YDEGEE. This CDR3 has 16 amino acids. V dropped 4 bases and J dropped 0 bases, with 14 bases sitting between them.

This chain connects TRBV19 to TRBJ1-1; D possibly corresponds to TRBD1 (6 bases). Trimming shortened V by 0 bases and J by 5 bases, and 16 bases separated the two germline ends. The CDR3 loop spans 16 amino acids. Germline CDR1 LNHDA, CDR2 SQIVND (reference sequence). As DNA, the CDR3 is TGTGCCAGTAGTATAGAGCTAGGGACGAGGGGGACTGAAGCTTTCTTT. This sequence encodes CASSIELGTRGTEAFF.

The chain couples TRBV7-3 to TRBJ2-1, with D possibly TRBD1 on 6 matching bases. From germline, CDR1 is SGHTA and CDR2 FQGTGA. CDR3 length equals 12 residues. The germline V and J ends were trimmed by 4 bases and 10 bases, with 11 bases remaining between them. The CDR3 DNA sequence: TGTGCCAGCAGCTCCTCACAGGGAGAGCAGTTCTTC. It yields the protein CASSSSQGEQFF.

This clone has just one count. CDR3 nucleotides: TGTGCCAGCAGCTTAGAGGGGGCAGCATCCTACGAGCAGTACTTC. Its translation is CASSLEGAASYEQYF. The chain carries TRBV11-2 and TRBJ2-7; D perhaps matches TRBD1 (6 bases). Germline V lookup: CDR1 SGHAT, CDR2 FQNNGV. CDR3 length: 15 residues. V dropped 0 bases and J dropped 1 base, with 10 bases sitting between them.

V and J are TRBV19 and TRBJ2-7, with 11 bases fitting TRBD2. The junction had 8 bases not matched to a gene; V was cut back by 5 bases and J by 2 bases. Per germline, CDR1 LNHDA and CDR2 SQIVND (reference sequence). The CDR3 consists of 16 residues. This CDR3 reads CASSAPASGRTYEQYF. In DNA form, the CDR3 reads TGTGCCAGTAGTGCCCCGGCTAGCGGGAGGACCTACGAGCAGTACTTC.

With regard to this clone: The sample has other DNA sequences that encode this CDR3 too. The CDR3 here is CASSRGLAGGPSSYEQYF. As DNA, the CDR3 is TGCGCCAGCAGCCGAGGACTAGCGGGAGGGCCTAGCTCCTACGAGCAGTACTTC. V usage is TRBV4-1 and J usage is TRBJ2-7; 15 nucleotides match TRBD2. Germline trimming cut 4 bases from V and 0 bases from J; bases unmatched to any gene: 7. The CDR3 contains 18 residues. The germline V gene has CDR1 MGHRA and CDR2 YSYEKL.